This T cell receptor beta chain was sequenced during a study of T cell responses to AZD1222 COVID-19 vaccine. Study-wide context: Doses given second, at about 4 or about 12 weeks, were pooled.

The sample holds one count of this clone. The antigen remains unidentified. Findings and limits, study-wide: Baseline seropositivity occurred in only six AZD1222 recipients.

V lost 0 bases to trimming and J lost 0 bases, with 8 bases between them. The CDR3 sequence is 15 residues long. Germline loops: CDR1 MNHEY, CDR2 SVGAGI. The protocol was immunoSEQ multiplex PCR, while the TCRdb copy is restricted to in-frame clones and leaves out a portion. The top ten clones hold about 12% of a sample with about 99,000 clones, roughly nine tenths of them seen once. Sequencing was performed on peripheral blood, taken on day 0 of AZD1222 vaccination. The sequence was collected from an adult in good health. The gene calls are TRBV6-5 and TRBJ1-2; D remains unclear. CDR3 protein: CASSYSNLANYGYTF. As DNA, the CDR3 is TGTGCCAGCAGTTACTCGAATCTTGCTAACTATGGCTACACCTTC.